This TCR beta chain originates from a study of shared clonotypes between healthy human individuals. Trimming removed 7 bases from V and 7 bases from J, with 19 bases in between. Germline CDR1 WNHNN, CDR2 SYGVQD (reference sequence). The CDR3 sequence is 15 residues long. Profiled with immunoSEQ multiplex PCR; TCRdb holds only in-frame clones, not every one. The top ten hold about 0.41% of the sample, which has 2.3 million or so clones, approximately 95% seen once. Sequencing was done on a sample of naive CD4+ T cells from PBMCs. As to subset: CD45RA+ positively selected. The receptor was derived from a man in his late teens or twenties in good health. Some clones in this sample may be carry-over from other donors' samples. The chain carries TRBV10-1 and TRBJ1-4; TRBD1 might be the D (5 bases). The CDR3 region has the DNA TGCGCCAGCAAACGGAGGCAGGGCCCTGGTGAAAAACTGTTTTTT. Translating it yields CASKRRQGPGEKLFF.